This record covers a single T cell receptor beta chain. The CDR3 is made up of 13 amino acids. Trimming left V 3 bases short and J 0 bases short, with 5 bases between. CDR1 and CDR2 from the germline V gene are MNHEY and SVGAGI. Data came from immunoSEQ multiplex PCR; TCRdb stores just in-frame clones and leaves some out. Among approximately 52,000 clones, approximately 81% were seen once, and the ten largest hold 10% to 15%. These data belong to a study of blood T cell repertoires in COVID-19. Material: peripheral blood. The chain joins TRBV6-5 to TRBJ1-2; no clear D gene. The receptor was isolated from a woman older than 75 with acute or convalescent COVID-19. CDR3 nucleotide sequence: TGTGCCAGCAGTTATAGAGCTAACTATGGCTACACCTTC. Translation gives CASSYRANYGYTF.